These 16 T cell receptor beta chains were all obtained from the same sample, sequenced in a study of control samples from healthy donors and cancer patients. Data came from immunoSEQ multiplex PCR; TCRdb stores just in-frame clones and leaves some out. The sample lists about 92,000 clones, about four fifths occurring once. The specimen sequenced was blood. The source of these receptors is a woman aged 55-70 years in good health.

The CDR3, as DNA: TGTGCCAGCAGCCCCGACAGGGGTAGCTATGGCTACACCTTC. Translation gives CASSPDRGSYGYTF. This sequence joins TRBV7-2 and TRBJ1-2; 8 bases line up with TRBD1. CDR3 length: 14 amino acids. Germline trimming cut 5 bases from V and 4 bases from J; bases unmatched to any gene: 6. Germline CDR1 reads SGHTA; CDR2 reads FQGNSA.

This rearrangement joins TRBV2 to TRBJ2-6; either TRBD1 or TRBD2 may fit D (5 bases each). Trimming shortened V by 5 bases and J by 1 base, and 12 bases separated the two germline ends. This CDR3 has 16 residues. Germline CDR1 and CDR2: SNHLY and FYNNEI. CDR3 nucleotides: TGTGCCAGCAGTCCAGGGCCGGGATCTGGGGCCAACGTCCTGACTTTC. It yields the protein CASSPGPGSGANVLTF.

This chain links TRBV5-3 with TRBJ2-1, with D unclear. TRBV5-3 is an open reading frame, and its role is uncertain. Between the trimmed V and J ends, which lost 0 bases and 10 bases, there was a span of 20 bases. This CDR3 has 16 residues. The CDR3, as DNA: TGTGCCAGAAGCTTGGACATCACCCGGGCACTACAGGAGCAGTTCTTC. It encodes CARSLDITRALQEQFF.

The chain uses TRBV23-1 and TRBJ1-1, with D possibly being TRBD1 (5 bases). TRBV23-1 is flagged as an ORF with uncertain function. The V and J ends lost 7 bases and 11 bases respectively, with 23 bases between them. This CDR3 has 14 residues. The CDR3 protein is CASKMPARVLRAFF. The CDR3 DNA sequence: TGCGCCAGCAAGATGCCCGCCAGGGTACTTCGGGCTTTCTTT.

The chain employs TRBV29-1 and TRBJ2-1, with unresolved D. Trimming removed 2 bases at V and 8 bases at J, with 7 bases between. CDR3 length: 11 residues. Per germline, CDR1 SQVTM and CDR2 ANQGSEA. The CDR3 region has the DNA TGCAGCGTTGAACGGTTAGATGAGCAGTTCTTC. Protein product: CSVERLDEQFF.

The CDR3 loop is CASSVAMLAGPSYEQYF. DNA for the CDR3: TGTGCCAGCAGCGTAGCAATGCTAGCGGGTCCCTCCTACGAGCAGTACTTC. The V call is TRBV9, the J call TRBJ2-7, with 8 bases matching TRBD2. Germline CDR1 and CDR2: SGDLS and YYNGEE. The CDR3 is made up of 17 amino acids. J gave up 0 bases and V 0 bases, and 8 bases lay outside the gene matches.

The CDR3 bases are TGTGCCAGCAGCTTAATCCAGGGGTTATTTAGTGAAAAACTGTTTTTT. Its translation: CASSLIQGLFSEKLFF. The V gene is TRBV7-9, the J gene TRBJ1-4, with D maybe TRBD1 (6 bases). Germline V gene lookup returns CDR1 SEHNR and CDR2 FQNEAQ (reference sequence). The CDR3 runs to 16 residues. Trimming cost V 2 bases and J 7 bases, with 17 bases left between them. The variable domain in full, completed from reference TRBV7-9 and TRBJ1-4, reads DTGVSQNPRHKITKRGQNVTFRCDPISEHNRLYWYRQTLGQGPEFLTYFQNEAQLEKSRLLSDRFSAERPKGSFSTLEIQRTEQGDSAMYLCASSLIQGLFSEKLFFGSGTQLSVL.

In this sample, this clone turned up a few times. The V and J genes are TRBV28 and TRBJ2-7; weak D call: TRBD2 (6 bases). The V end lost 7 bases, the J end lost 2 bases, and 18 bases lay between the germline ends. Looked up from germline, CDR1 is MDHEN and CDR2 is SYDVKM. The CDR3 runs to 15 residues. CDR3 region: CASTPQKAGTYEQYF. The CDR3 DNA reads as TGTGCCAGCACGCCCCAAAAGGCGGGAACCTACGAGCAGTACTTC. Using reference TRBV28 and TRBJ2-7 for the parts outside the CDR3, the full variable domain is DVKVTQSSRYLVKRTGEKVFLECVQDMDHENMFWYRQDPGLGLRLIYFSYDVKMKEKGDIPEGYSVSREKKERFSLILESASTNQTSMYLCASTPQKAGTYEQYFGPGTRLTVT.

The chain couples TRBV7-9 to TRBJ1-3, with TRBD1 as a possible D gene (6 bases). Trimming removed 5 bases from V and 0 bases from J, with 11 bases in between. Looked up from germline, CDR1 is SEHNR and CDR2 is FQNEAQ (reference sequence). This CDR3 has 15 amino acids. CDR3 nucleotides: TGTGCCAGCAGCCGACCCAGGGGCTCTGGAAACACCATATATTTT. It codes for CASSRPRGSGNTIYF.

This clone came up a few times. The chain has TRBV28 and TRBJ1-3, with a tentative D call TRBD1 (6 bases). V was clipped by 6 bases and J by 10 bases, with 22 bases between them. The germline V gene has CDR1 MDHEN and CDR2 SYDVKM. The CDR3 length is 15 residues. CDR3 amino acids: CASSAQGGGEWTIYF. The CDR3 DNA reads TGTGCCAGCAGCGCACAGGGAGGGGGAGAGTGGACCATATATTTT.

The chain uses TRBV10-3 and TRBJ2-4; the D is unclear. The V gene lost 4 bases and the J gene lost 1 base, with 11 bases spanning the gap. Germline CDR1 and CDR2: ENHRY and SYGVKD. The CDR3 is 15 residues long. CDR3 DNA sequence: TGTGCCATCAGTGGTGCAAACGCCGCCAAAAACATTCAGTACTTC. Amino acid sequence: CAISGANAAKNIQYF.

V and J are TRBV19 and TRBJ1-2; perhaps TRBD1 as D (5 bases). There are 15 residues in the CDR3. V was cut by 6 bases and J by 2 bases, with 16 bases left in between. Germline V CDR1 and CDR2: LNHDA, SQIVND (reference sequence). CDR3 sequence: CASRTIAGGNYGYTF. As DNA, the CDR3 is TGTGCCAGTAGGACTATCGCGGGGGGGAACTATGGCTACACCTTC. Full variable domain (outside the CDR3, taken from reference TRBV19 and TRBJ1-2): DGGITQSPKYLFRKEGQNVTLSCEQNLNHDAMYWYRQDPGQGLRLIYYSQIVNDFQKGDIAEGYSVSREKKESFPLTVTSAQKNPTAFYLCASRTIAGGNYGYTFGSGTRLTVV.

The chain links TRBV10-3 to TRBJ2-7; 9 bases are a match to TRBD2. Germline V gene lookup returns CDR1 ENHRY and CDR2 SYGVKD. Germline trimming cut 6 bases from V and 4 bases from J; bases unmatched to any gene: 4. The CDR3 has 13 residues. CDR3 coding DNA: TGTGCCATCAGGGCTAGCGGGAAATACGAGCAGTACTTC. The encoded protein is CAIRASGKYEQYF.

V usage is TRBV18 and J usage is TRBJ2-1; maybe TRBD1 (5 bases). V was cut by 1 base and J by 4 bases, with 14 bases left in between. CDR3 length: 16 amino acids. Germline assignment: CDR1 KGHSH and CDR2 LQKENI. CDR3 DNA sequence: TGTGCCAGCTCACCACAACAGGCAGGAGTTTACAATGAGCAGTTCTTC. Its translation: CASSPQQAGVYNEQFF.

This clone appeared a few times. The chain employs TRBV6-5 and TRBJ2-7; 7 positions agree with TRBD1. The CDR3 spans 13 residues. V trimming: 3 bases; J trimming: 3 bases; junction bases outside the gene matches: 2. The germline V gene has CDR1 MNHEY and CDR2 SVGAGI. The CDR3 is CASSYAGGYEQYF. In DNA, the CDR3 is TGTGCCAGCAGTTATGCAGGGGGCTACGAGCAGTACTTC.

J is TRBJ1-2 and V is TRBV28, with D unclear. Per the germline V gene, CDR1 is MDHEN and CDR2 is SYDVKM. The CDR3 has 14 residues. Here the CDR3 DNA reads TGTGCTTGCGGCCTCACTACACCGGTGGATGGCTACACCTTC. Its protein product is CACGLTTPVDGYTF.